The present T cell receptor (beta chain) was sequenced within a study of blood T cell repertoires in COVID-19 (dated by TCRdb to 2020 to 2022). Concerning the study at large: The collaborator samples originated in the United States, Italy and Spain and spanned the acute and convalescent phases of COVID-19. The material from the prospective study consisted of cDNA or gDNA derived from T cells, B-cell-depleted T cells, or PBMCs. Subjects who had been exposed to COVID-19, were actively infected with it, or had recovered from it provided the deeply sampled blood TCRbeta repertoires that made up the dataset. The repertoires were made available in a free public database intended to serve as a resource for research on the immune response to SARS-CoV-2. Where available, HLA class I and class II types were obtained from metadata supplied by the sample provider rather than from assay-based typing. A de-identified subject ID, COVID-19 status, age in years and sex were almost always included in the sample metadata. Samples were obtained from the ongoing ImmuneRACE study (first 160 participants) and from about 1,300 subjects provided by 6 global collaborators.

This clone has more than one count but fewer than ten. Its antigen is unknown. The input lacks base qualities; no much larger clone sits a single base away. Here is what the overall study found, with its caveats: How much clinical and demographic metadata was included differed by source and by participant, and the metadata was provided uncurated.

V is pared back by 2 bases and J by 4 bases, with 14 bases lying between the germline termini. Measured from the cysteine to the phenylalanine, the CDR3 is 15 residues long. Of all the DNA, just the CDR3 is kept, 45 bases in frame from base 1. CDR1 MNHEY and CDR2 SVGAGI are derived from the germline V gene. TCRbeta CDR3 regions were amplified from genomic DNA by means of the immunoSEQ Assay, a bias-controlled multiplex PCR. As for the authors' bioinformatics: The number of nucleated cells in each sample was estimated by amplification of reference gene primers within the assay. To quantify the absolute abundance of each unique TCRbeta CDR3 rearrangement, sequence reads were collapsed and filtered. For each sample, productive Simpson clonality was calculated by taking the square root of Simpson's diversity index across productive rearrangements. TCRdb obtained this table from immuneACCESS and retained in-frame rearrangements with V and J assigned. These tables miss some clones; where compared with another copy, unresolved V genes account for less than half of the shortfall, and the remainder is unexplained. V, J and clone size reflect that table, while D and trimming were determined from the DNA. This sample has over 65,000 clones in its table, and around 90% of those were observed once. 0.7% to 0.9% of the sample belongs to the ten largest clones.

The collaborating institutions used their own protocols to collect whole blood in K2EDTA tubes. For TCRbeta analysis, collaborator samples were shipped as frozen whole blood, as isolated PBMCs, or as DNA extracted from either sample type. This clonotype was sampled from a woman older than 75 with acute or convalescent COVID-19. Specimen: peripheral blood. The sequence is built from TRBV6-5 and TRBJ1-2; no D gene is confidently identified. The CDR3 amino acid sequence is: CASSYVPAPGYGYTF. The bases are TGTGCCAGCAGTTACGTGCCAGCGCCGGGCTATGGCTACACCTTC.